This is a list of T cell receptor beta chains from one sample in a study of a mutant IDH1 vaccine in newly diagnosed glioma. Data came from immunoSEQ multiplex PCR; TCRdb stores just in-frame clones and leaves some out. The data hold 35,000 to 40,000 clones, with 75% observed a single time. Their specific antigens are unknown. This sample comprised PBMCs, obtained from a glioma patient whose treatment included an IDH1 peptide vaccine. These receptors originate from a man aged 40-55 years with glioma. CDR3s include the opening cysteine and the closing phenylalanine or tryptophan. D genes are given only for firm matches. Expanded clones get a size class; other rows say once, few or many, or leave the size out.

NA	TRBJ1-1	NA	TRBV27	TGTGCCAGCAGTCTTTCTGGGTGGGGCACTGAAGCTTTCTTT	CASSLSGWGTEAFF
NA	TRBJ2-1	TRBD1	TRBV28	TGTGCCAGCAGTTCAGTACAGGGGCTAGCCAATGAGCAGTTCTTC	CASSSVQGLANEQFF
NA	TRBJ2-7	TRBD2	TRBV19	TGTGCCAGTAGTGATAGCGGGAGCCCCTCCTACGAGCAGTACTTC	CASSDSGSPSYEQYF
NA	TRBJ1-3	NA	TRBV11-2	TGTGCCAGCAACGGCTACAGGGACTCTGGAAACACCATATATTTT	CASNGYRDSGNTIYF
once	TRBJ2-1	TRBD2	TRBV9	TGTGCCAGCAGCGTAGTACTAGCGGGAGTCTATGAGCAGTTCTTC	CASSVVLAGVYEQFF
NA	TRBJ2-5	NA	TRBV11-3	TGTGCCAGCAGCCCCCGGAATCGGGACTTACAAGAGACCCAGTACTTC	CASSPRNRDLQETQYF
NA	TRBJ2-1	NA	TRBV27	TGTGCCAGCAGCTCCGGGCGTTACAATGAGCAGTTCTTC	CASSSGRYNEQFF
NA	TRBJ2-1	NA	TRBV5-8	TGTGCCAGCAGTGGGGGTCTCGTATCCTACAATGAGCAGTTCTTC	CASSGGLVSYNEQFF
NA	TRBJ1-2	NA	TRBV27	TGTGCCAGCAGTCCCAACCGACAAACCGTCAATGGCTACACCTTC	CASSPNRQTVNGYTF
NA	TRBJ2-1	NA	TRBV7-2	TGTGCCAGCAGCTTAGTCGCCCCTAACTATGAGCAGTTCTTC	CASSLVAPNYEQFF
NA	TRBJ2-3	TRBD2	TRBV19	TGTGCCAGTAGTACCCCGGGACTAGCGGGAGGTTGGACGCAGTATTTT	CASSTPGLAGGWTQYF
NA	TRBJ2-1	NA	TRBV25-1	TGTGCCAGCAGTGTGGACCGCTCCGATTCCTACAATGAGCAGTTCTTC	CASSVDRSDSYNEQFF
NA	TRBJ2-7	TRBD1	TRBV19	TGTGCCAGTAGTATTTATTGGACAGGGGCAGCATACGAGCAGTACTTC	CASSIYWTGAAYEQYF
NA	TRBJ1-2	NA	TRBV19	TGTGCCAGCGCCCAGGGGCAGCTCCGTGGCTACACCTTC	CASAQGQLRGYTF
few	TRBJ1-1	NA	TRBV10-3	TGTGCCATCAGTCCTACGGGGGGATTGAAGAACACTGAAGCTTTCTTT	CAISPTGGLKNTEAFF
NA	TRBJ2-4	TRBD2	TRBV11-2	TGTGCCAGCAGCTTAAGGGCCCTAGACGGGAGGCTAGCCAAAAACATTCAGTACTTC	CASSLRALDGRLAKNIQYF
NA	TRBJ2-5	NA	TRBV19	TGTGCCAGTAGTATTATGGGGGCTTTTATTGAGACCCAGTACTTC	CASSIMGAFIETQYF
few	TRBJ1-2	NA	TRBV6-1	TGTGCCAGCAGTGAAGTTTGGGGCCAGGGCTACACCTTC	CASSEVWGQGYTF
few	TRBJ1-1	NA	TRBV5-1	TGCGCCAGCAGCGGGGGAATGTACACTGAAGCTTTCTTT	CASSGGMYTEAFF
NA	TRBJ1-2	NA	TRBV7-9	TGTGCCAGCAGCTTAGATGGGGACTCCCCGGCGTTCACCTTC	CASSLDGDSPAFTF
NA	TRBJ1-5	TRBD1	TRBV6-1	TGTGCCAGCAGTGAACTGGCAGGGGGCAGGTCGGCTTATAGCAATCAGCCCCAGCATTTT	CASSELAGGRSAYSNQPQHF
NA	TRBJ2-5	NA	TRBV14	TGTGCCAGCAGCCAGTTGGGTGGTCCAGAGACCCAGTACTTC	CASSQLGGPETQYF
medium-sized	TRBJ2-2	NA	TRBV5-4	TGTGCCAGCAGCTTGGGGGCAGGTCCTGCCGGGGAGCTGTTTTTT	CASSLGAGPAGELFF
NA	TRBJ2-7	TRBD1	TRBV19	TGTGCCAGTAGTATTGGGACAGGGGGCTACGAGCAGTACTTC	CASSIGTGGYEQYF
NA	TRBJ2-5	TRBD1	TRBV7-9	TGTGCCAGCAGCACAGGGGCAAGAAGAGAAGAGACCCAGTACTTC	CASSTGARREETQYF
NA	TRBJ2-7	NA	TRBV7-9	TGTGCCAGCAGCTTAGCACCCATGGACAGATACGAGCAGTACTTC	CASSLAPMDRYEQYF
NA	TRBJ2-5	TRBD1	TRBV19	TGTGCCAGTAGTATAGAGGGACAGAGTAAAGAGACCCAGTACTTC	CASSIEGQSKETQYF
NA	TRBJ2-6	NA	TRBV5-1	TGCGCCAGCAGCGGGTGGGGGAGTGGGGCCAACGTCCTGACTTTC	CASSGWGSGANVLTF
NA	TRBJ2-1	TRBD1	TRBV29-1	TGCAGCGTGGACCCCAGGGCAGGGGGCTCTCACAATGAGCAGTTCTTC	CSVDPRAGGSHNEQFF
few	TRBJ1-2	NA	TRBV5-1	TGCGCCAGCAGCTTGGCAGGAGGGGGAGGCTACACCTTC	CASSLAGGGGYTF
NA	TRBJ2-7	NA	TRBV18	TGTGCCAGCTCACTAAGCGGACCCTCCTACGAGCAGTACTTC	CASSLSGPSYEQYF
NA	TRBJ2-1	TRBD1	TRBV11-3	TGTGCCAGCAGCTTAAGGGCGCAGGGGGCAGGTGAGCAGTTCTTC	CASSLRAQGAGEQFF
NA	TRBJ2-7	NA	TRBV23-1	TGCGCCAGCAGTCAATCTAGCCAGTTCCCCTACGAGCAGTACTTC	CASSQSSQFPYEQYF
NA	TRBJ2-7	TRBD2	TRBV2	TGTGCCAGCAACATAGCGGGGATATACGAGCAGTACTTC	CASNIAGIYEQYF
NA	TRBJ2-1	NA	TRBV2	TGTGCCAGCAGTGAAGGGATGAGCTCCTACAATGAGCAGTTCTTC	CASSEGMSSYNEQFF
NA	TRBJ2-7	NA	TRBV19	TGTGCCAGTAGTATACCAGGGAGCGACGAGCAGTACTTC	CASSIPGSDEQYF
NA	TRBJ1-2	TRBD1	TRBV27	TGTGCCAGCAGTTCTGCCGGGGGACAGGGACTCAACTATGGCTACACCTTC	CASSSAGGQGLNYGYTF
NA	TRBJ1-5	NA	TRBV5-1	TGCGCCAGCAGCTTATTTCCAGTGAATAGCAATCAGCCCCAGCATTTT	CASSLFPVNSNQPQHF
NA	TRBJ2-3	TRBD2	TRBV4-1	TGCGCCAGCAGCCAAGATCGGGCTAGCGGGAGGGCCCGGGGGGCAGATACGCAGTATTTT	CASSQDRASGRARGADTQYF
NA	TRBJ1-1	NA	TRBV10-3	TGTGCCATCAGTGAGGGGAGGGGGGGTAACACTGAAGCTTTCTTT	CAISEGRGGNTEAFF
few	TRBJ1-5	NA	TRBV30	TGTGCCTGGAGTTCGGAGGGCAATCAGGCCCAGCATTTT	CAWSSEGNQAQHF
NA	TRBJ1-2	NA	TRBV2	TGTGCCAGCAGTTGGCGACAGACCAGCGGGGGCTACACCTTC	CASSWRQTSGGYTF
NA	TRBJ1-2	TRBD1	TRBV11-2	TGTGCCAGCAGCTTAAGCCGGACAGGCCTTTATGGCTACACCTTC	CASSLSRTGLYGYTF
once	TRBJ1-5	NA	TRBV6-5	TGTGCCAGCAGTGACAGTCTAAATCAGCCCCAGCATTTT	CASSDSLNQPQHF
NA	TRBJ1-1	NA	TRBV5-4	TGTGCCAGCAGCTGGGGGGACACTGAAGCTTTCTTT	CASSWGDTEAFF
once	TRBJ2-7	NA	TRBV27	TGTGCCAGCAGTTACAGGGTTTTCCACGAGCAGTACTTC	CASSYRVFHEQYF